Below, 5 T cell receptor beta chains from the same sample are listed, as sequenced in a study of shared clonotypes between healthy human individuals. Sequenced by immunoSEQ multiplex PCR; TCRdb stores in-frame clones only, minus some. The sample contains more than 2 million clones, under 97% of which appear only once. Material for sequencing was naive CD4+ T cells sorted from blood. Subset specified: CD45RA+ positively selected. The receptors shown here come from a man aged 18-30 years in good health.

This chain uses TRBV12-5 with TRBJ1-5, with D unresolved. The germline V and J ends were trimmed by 1 base and 7 bases, with 5 bases remaining between them. There are 12 residues in the CDR3. Germline CDR1 is LGHNT and CDR2 is FRNRAP. This CDR3 reads CASGLDYQPQHF. The CDR3 DNA sequence: TGTGCTAGTGGTTTGGATTACCAGCCCCAGCATTTT.

V is TRBV28 and J is TRBJ1-5; no firm D call. The CDR3 has 12 residues. Germline V gene data show CDR1 as MDHEN and CDR2 as SYDVKM. The CDR3 bases are TGTAGGACGGGGATCAGCAATCAGCCCCAGCATTTT. Translated: CRTGISNQPQHF.

CDR3 nucleotide sequence: TGCGCCAGCAGCCAAGAGGCTGGCTACACCTTC. It specifies CASSQEAGYTF. V and J are TRBV4-1 and TRBJ1-2; no reliable D call. With 0 bases removed from V and 7 bases from J, the gap between germline ends came to 3 bases. The CDR3 has 11 residues. Germline assignment: CDR1 MGHRA and CDR2 YSYEKL.

Note on this clone: Within the sample, other DNA sequences also encode this same CDR3. The chain combines TRBV4-3 with TRBJ1-1; maybe TRBD1 (5 bases). The CDR3 has 13 residues. Germline CDR1 LGHNA, CDR2 YSLEER. Trimming pared 0 bases from V and 5 bases from J, leaving 7 bases between. The CDR3 sequence: CASSQEGGTEAFF. The CDR3 DNA reads as TGCGCCAGCAGCCAAGAGGGGGGGACTGAAGCTTTCTTT.

The chain employs TRBV10-2 and TRBJ1-2; 9 nucleotides agree with TRBD1. J lost 2 bases, V lost 6 bases, and 7 bases had no gene match. The CDR3 is made up of 15 amino acids. Germline CDR1 and CDR2: WSHSY and SAAADI. CDR3 sequence: CASRASGTGNYGYTF. The CDR3 nucleotides read TGCGCCAGCAGAGCCTCCGGGACAGGGAACTATGGCTACACCTTC.